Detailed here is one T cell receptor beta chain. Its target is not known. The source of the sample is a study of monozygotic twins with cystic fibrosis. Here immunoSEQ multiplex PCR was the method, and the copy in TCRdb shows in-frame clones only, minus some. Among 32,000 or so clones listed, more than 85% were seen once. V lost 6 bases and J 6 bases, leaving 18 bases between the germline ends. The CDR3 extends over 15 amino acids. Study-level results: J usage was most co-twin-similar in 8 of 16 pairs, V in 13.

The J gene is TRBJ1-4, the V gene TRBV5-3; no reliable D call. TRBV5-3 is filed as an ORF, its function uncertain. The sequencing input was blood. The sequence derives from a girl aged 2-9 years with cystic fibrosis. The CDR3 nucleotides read TGTGCCAGAACCAGGACCGGGCCGTTCGATGAAAAACTGTTTTTT. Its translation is CARTRTGPFDEKLFF.